These T cell receptor beta chains were read from a single sample in a study of T cells after yellow fever vaccination. Each CDR3 protein gets one entry after TCRdb re-called the 5' RACE reads with MiXCR. The table shows about 340,000 distinct CDR3 sequences, with 3.5% to 4.5% occurring only once. Sequenced material: PBMCs, taken 5 days after the yellow fever booster vaccination. The receptors were gathered from a man aged 18 to 35 who received the YFV17D yellow fever vaccine. Both conserved end residues are part of each CDR3. A D gene is named only where the DNA matches it firmly. Where a row states a size, it is once, few, many or the class of an expanded clone; other rows omit it.

clone size	D gene	V gene	J gene	CDR3 DNA	CDR3 protein
many	NA	TRBV12-3/TRBV12-4	TRBJ1-1	TGTGCCAGCAGTTTCAGGGGAGGAGCTGAAGCTTTCTTT	CASSFRGGAEAFF
few	NA	TRBV4-3	TRBJ2-5	TGCGCCAGCAGCCAAATCGTCGGCGTTGCGGAGACCCAGTACTTC	CASSQIVGVAETQYF
NA	TRBD2	TRBV4-3	TRBJ2-3	TGCGCCAGCAGCCAATCGGGGGGTACGGATACGCAGTATTTT	CASSQSGGTDTQYF
few	TRBD1	TRBV29-1	TRBJ2-5	TGCAGTGGACAGGGGGCCGAGGAGACCCAGTACTTC	CSGQGAEETQYF
NA	NA	TRBV21-1	TRBJ1-5	TGTGCCAGCAGCAAAGTAGTGGGGGTTGCTCGATATAGCAATCAGCCCCAGCATTTT	CASSKVVGVARYSNQPQHF
NA	NA	TRBV7-2	TRBJ2-3	TGTGCCAGCAGCTTGGTTCAGATTAGCACAGATACGCAGTATTTT	CASSLVQISTDTQYF
many	NA	TRBV4-1	TRBJ2-3	TGCGCCAGCAGCCACCTCGGACGTGCGCGGATGGATACGCAGTATTTT	CASSHLGRARMDTQYF
many	TRBD1	TRBV18	TRBJ1-5	TGTGCCAGCTCAGTTCAGGGGGCCTTTAGCCAGCCCCAGCATTTT	CASSVQGAFSQPQHF
few	NA	TRBV5-4	TRBJ2-1	TGTGCCAGCAGCTTTCTTTTCATGGATGATGAGCAGTTCTTC	CASSFLFMDDEQFF
few	NA	TRBV5-1	TRBJ2-5	TGCGCCAGCAGCTTGGCCACTTTCCAAGAGACCCAGTACTTC	CASSLATFQETQYF
NA	NA	TRBV11-2	TRBJ1-1	TGTGCCAGCAGCTTAAAGCGGGACATCTTGTATAGCTCCGAAACTTTCTTT	CASSLKRDILYSSETFF
NA	TRBD2	TRBV5-4	TRBJ2-3	TGTGCCAGCAGCCATCCCAGGGGACTAGTAGCAGATACGCAGTATTTT	CASSHPRGLVADTQYF
few	NA	TRBV27	TRBJ1-2	TGTGCCAGCAGTTCATACAGGGCACACGGCTACACCTTC	CASSSYRAHGYTF
few	NA	TRBV7-9	TRBJ1-1	TGTGCCAGCAGCTTAATCCAGGAGGTGAGCTTT	CASSLIQEVSF
NA	NA	TRBV3-1	TRBJ2-5	TGTGCCAGCAGCCGCTCCTCCGGCGGGGAGACCCAGTACTTC	CASSRSSGGETQYF
many	TRBD1	TRBV6-2/TRBV6-3	TRBJ2-7	TGTGCCAGCAGTTCGGGACAGGGGAGCTCCTACGAGCAGTACTTC	CASSSGQGSSYEQYF
many	NA	TRBV13	TRBJ2-2	TGTGCCAGCAGTAAAACCGAGGGTTCTGCCTTCACCGGGGAGCTGTTTTTT	CASSKTEGSAFTGELFF
NA	TRBD1	TRBV5-6	TRBJ2-1	TGTGCCAGCAGCCCCGGGACAGGCCTTTGGAATGAGCAGTTCTTC	CASSPGTGLWNEQFF
few	NA	TRBV7-2	TRBJ2-3	TGTGCCAGCAGCTTAACGGGTATCTGGCCTCGAAAACCGCCCTCTAGCACAGATACGCAGTATTTT	CASSLTGIWPRKPPSSTDTQYF
NA	TRBD1	TRBV7-2	TRBJ1-5	TGTGCCAGCAGCTTTACCGGGACAGGGCGTCAGCCCCAGCATTTT	CASSFTGTGRQPQHF
few	NA	TRBV29-1	TRBJ2-1	TGCAGCGTTCCCACGCTGGGCACTGAGCAGTTCTTC	CSVPTLGTEQFF
many	TRBD2	TRBV19	TRBJ2-3	TGTGTCCGCCGAGAGCGGGGGATAGCAGATACGCAGTATTTT	CVRRERGIADTQYF
NA	NA	TRBV20-1	TRBJ2-3	TGCAGTGCGCGTAGGACATCGTGGAGTACGCAGTATTTT	CSARRTSWSTQYF
few	NA	TRBV14	TRBJ2-5	TGTGCCAGCAGCCAAGACCCCAGGTTTTCGGGGCAAGAGACCCAGTACTTC	CASSQDPRFSGQETQYF
few	TRBD1	TRBV5-6	TRBJ2-3	TGTGCCAGCAGCTGGGACAGATCTCCAGATACGCAGTATTTT	CASSWDRSPDTQYF
many	TRBD2	TRBV4-1	TRBJ2-3	TGCGCCAGCAGCCCTCCCGGGACTAGCGGGGGGCCCCAAGATACGCAGTATTTT	CASSPPGTSGGPQDTQYF
few	NA	TRBV5-5	TRBJ1-4	TGTGCCAGCAGCTTGGGGCCATGGGATGAAAAACTGTTTTTT	CASSLGPWDEKLFF
many	NA	TRBV20-1	TRBJ2-5	TGCAGTGCCCCCGGAAGTGGCAACAACCAAGAGACCCAGTACTTC	CSAPGSGNNQETQYF
NA	TRBD1	TRBV6-2/TRBV6-3	TRBJ1-2	TGTGCCAGCAGACCCGGACAGGGGTCGGCCGGTCGCTACACCTTC	CASRPGQGSAGRYTF
NA	NA	TRBV10-3	TRBJ2-7	TGTGCCATCAGTGAGTCGACCGGGACCCCCTGGGGGGAGCAGTACTTC	CAISESTGTPWGEQYF
NA	NA	TRBV3-1	TRBJ1-2	TGTGCCAGCAGCCTAAGAACGAATGGCTACACCTTC	CASSLRTNGYTF
NA	NA	TRBV6-2/TRBV6-3	TRBJ1-5	TGTGCCAGCAGTTACGTGGGACTTTTAAGTCAGCCCCAGCATTTT	CASSYVGLLSQPQHF
few	NA	TRBV6-5	TRBJ2-1	TGTGCCAGCAGTTCCTTCGCTGAGCAGTTCTTC	CASSSFAEQFF
many	TRBD1	TRBV10-3	TRBJ1-2	TGTGCCATCAGTGATGTTGGGACAGATGTCTATGGCTACACCTTC	CAISDVGTDVYGYTF
many	NA	TRBV5-1	TRBJ1-2	TGCGCCAGCAGCTTGGATCGTTCTAGTCGGACCTATGGCTACACCTTC	CASSLDRSSRTYGYTF
NA	NA	TRBV6-6	TRBJ1-5	TGTGCCAGCAGGGCGGACAGAGAGGGGTACAATCAGCCCCAGCATTTT	CASRADREGYNQPQHF
few	NA	TRBV24-1	TRBJ1-2	TGTGCCACCAGTGATTCGCCGGGGGACTATGGCTACACCTTC	CATSDSPGDYGYTF
many	TRBD2	TRBV7-9	TRBJ2-3	TGTGCCAGCAGCCCGGGGGGGGCTCTGTTTGATACGCAGTATTTT	CASSPGGALFDTQYF
many	NA	TRBV30	TRBJ2-1	TGTGCCTGGAGTGTACACGGACAGTACAATGAGCAGTTCTTC	CAWSVHGQYNEQFF
few	TRBD1	TRBV29-1	TRBJ1-1	TGCAGCGGACGACAGGGGAACACTGAAGCTTTCTTT	CSGRQGNTEAFF
many	NA	TRBV29-1	TRBJ1-2	TGCAGCGCTGGACAGTTTGGCTATGGCTACACCTTC	CSAGQFGYGYTF
NA	TRBD2	TRBV27	TRBJ2-1	TGTGCCAGCACCACGGGGACTAGCGGGGGAAGCTCCTACAATGAGCAGTTCTTC	CASTTGTSGGSSYNEQFF
many	TRBD1	TRBV4-3	TRBJ1-2	TGCGCCAGCAGCCGAGGACAGGGTCTCGACTATGGCTACACCTTC	CASSRGQGLDYGYTF